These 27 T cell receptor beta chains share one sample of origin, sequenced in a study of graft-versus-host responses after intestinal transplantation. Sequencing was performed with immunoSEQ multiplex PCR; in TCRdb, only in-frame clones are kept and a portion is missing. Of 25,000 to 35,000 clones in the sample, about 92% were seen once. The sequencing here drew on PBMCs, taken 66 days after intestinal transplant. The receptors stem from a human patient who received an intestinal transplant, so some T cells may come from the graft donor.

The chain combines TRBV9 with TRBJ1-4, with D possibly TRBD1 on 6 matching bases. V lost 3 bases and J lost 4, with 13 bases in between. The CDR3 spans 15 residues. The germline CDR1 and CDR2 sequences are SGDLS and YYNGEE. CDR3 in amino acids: CASSATGTFNEKLFF. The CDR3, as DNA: TGTGCCAGCAGCGCAACCGGGACATTTAATGAAAAACTGTTTTTT.

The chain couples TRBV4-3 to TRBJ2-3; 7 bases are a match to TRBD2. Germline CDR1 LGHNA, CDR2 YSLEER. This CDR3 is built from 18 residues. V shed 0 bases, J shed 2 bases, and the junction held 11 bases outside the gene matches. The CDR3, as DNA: TGCGCCAGCAGCCAAGAAAAGAGGAGGCGGGGGACCACAGATACGCAGTATTTT. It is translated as CASSQEKRRRGTTDTQYF.

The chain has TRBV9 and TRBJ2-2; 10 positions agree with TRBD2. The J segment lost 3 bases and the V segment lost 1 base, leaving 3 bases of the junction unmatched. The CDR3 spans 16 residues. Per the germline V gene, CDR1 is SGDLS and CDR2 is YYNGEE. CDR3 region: CASSVSGLADTGELFF. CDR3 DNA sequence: TGTGCCAGCAGCGTATCCGGACTAGCGGACACCGGGGAGCTGTTTTTT.

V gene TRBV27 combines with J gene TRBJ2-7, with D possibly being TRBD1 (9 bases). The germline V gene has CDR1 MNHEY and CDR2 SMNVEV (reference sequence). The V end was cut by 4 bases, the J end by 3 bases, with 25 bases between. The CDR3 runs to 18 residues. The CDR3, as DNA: TGTGCCAGCAGTTCGGGACAGGGAGAGAGCGGGGGCCGCTACGAGCAGTACTTC. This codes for CASSSGQGESGGRYEQYF.

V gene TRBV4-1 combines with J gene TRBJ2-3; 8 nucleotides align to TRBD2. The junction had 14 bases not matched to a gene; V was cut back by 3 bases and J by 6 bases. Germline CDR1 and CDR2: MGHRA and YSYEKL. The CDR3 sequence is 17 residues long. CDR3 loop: CASSQYPRREVKDTQYF. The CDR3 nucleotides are TGCGCCAGCAGCCAGTACCCCAGGCGGGAGGTAAAGGATACGCAGTATTTT.

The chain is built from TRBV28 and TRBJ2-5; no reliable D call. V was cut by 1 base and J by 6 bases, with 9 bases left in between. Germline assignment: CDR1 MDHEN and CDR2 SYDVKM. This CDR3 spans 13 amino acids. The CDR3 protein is CASSLFSVKTQYF. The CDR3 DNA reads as TGTGCCAGCAGTTTATTTTCGGTGAAGACCCAGTACTTC.

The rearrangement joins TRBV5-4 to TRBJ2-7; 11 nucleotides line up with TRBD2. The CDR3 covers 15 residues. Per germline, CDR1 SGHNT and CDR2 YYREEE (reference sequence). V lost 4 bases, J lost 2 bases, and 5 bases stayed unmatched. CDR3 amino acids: CASSPGTSGPYEQYF. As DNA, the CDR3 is TGTGCCAGCAGCCCCGGGACTAGCGGACCCTACGAGCAGTACTTC.

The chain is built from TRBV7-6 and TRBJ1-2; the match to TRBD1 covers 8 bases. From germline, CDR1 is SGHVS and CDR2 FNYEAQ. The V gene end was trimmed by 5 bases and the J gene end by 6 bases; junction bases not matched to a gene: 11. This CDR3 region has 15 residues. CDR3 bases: TGTGCCAGCAGCCCCGCTACAGGGGGGGGACATGGCTACACCTTC. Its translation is CASSPATGGGHGYTF. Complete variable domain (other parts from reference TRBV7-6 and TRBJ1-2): GAGVSQSPRYKVTKRGQDVALRCDPISGHVSLYWYRQALGQGPEFLTYFNYEAQQDKSGLPNDRFSAERPEGSISTLTIQRTEQRDSAMYRCASSPATGGGHGYTFGSGTRLTVV.

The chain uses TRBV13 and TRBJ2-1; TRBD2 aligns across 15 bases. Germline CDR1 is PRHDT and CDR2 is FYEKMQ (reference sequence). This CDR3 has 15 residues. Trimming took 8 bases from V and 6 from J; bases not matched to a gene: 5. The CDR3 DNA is TGTGCCAGCGGACGGACTAGCGGGAGGGCCAATGAGCAGTTCTTC. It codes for CASGRTSGRANEQFF.

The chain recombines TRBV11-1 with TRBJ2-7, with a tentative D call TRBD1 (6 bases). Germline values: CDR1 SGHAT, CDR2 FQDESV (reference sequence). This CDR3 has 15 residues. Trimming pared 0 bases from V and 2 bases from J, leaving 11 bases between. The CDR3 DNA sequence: TGTGCCAGCAGCTTAGCCACAGGGCGAACCTACGAGCAGTACTTC. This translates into CASSLATGRTYEQYF.

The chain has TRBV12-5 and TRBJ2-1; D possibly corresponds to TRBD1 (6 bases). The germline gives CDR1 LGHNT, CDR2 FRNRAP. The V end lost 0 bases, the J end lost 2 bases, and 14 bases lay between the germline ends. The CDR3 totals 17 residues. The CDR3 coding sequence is TGTGCTAGTGGTTTGGTACTAAACAGGGTAACCTACAATGAGCAGTTCTTC. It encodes CASGLVLNRVTYNEQFF.

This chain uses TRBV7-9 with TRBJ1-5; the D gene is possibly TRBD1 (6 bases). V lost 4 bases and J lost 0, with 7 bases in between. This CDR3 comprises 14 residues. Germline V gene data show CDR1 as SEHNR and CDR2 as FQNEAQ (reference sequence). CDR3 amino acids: CASSSQGSNQPQHF. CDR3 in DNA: TGTGCCAGCAGCTCACAGGGTAGCAATCAGCCCCAGCATTTT.

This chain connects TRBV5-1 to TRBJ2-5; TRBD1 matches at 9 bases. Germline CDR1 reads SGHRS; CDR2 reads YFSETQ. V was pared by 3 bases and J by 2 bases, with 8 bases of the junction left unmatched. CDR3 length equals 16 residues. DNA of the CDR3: TGCGCCAGCAGCTGGGGGACAGGGAGAGGGCAAGAGACCCAGTACTTC. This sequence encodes CASSWGTGRGQETQYF.

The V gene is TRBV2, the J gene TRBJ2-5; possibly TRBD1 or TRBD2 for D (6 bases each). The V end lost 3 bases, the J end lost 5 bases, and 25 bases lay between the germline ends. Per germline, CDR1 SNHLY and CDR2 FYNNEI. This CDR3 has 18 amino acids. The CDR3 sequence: CASSELAVGRGGDETQYF. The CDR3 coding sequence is TGTGCCAGCAGTGAGTTAGCGGTCGGTCGAGGGGGTGATGAGACCCAGTACTTC.

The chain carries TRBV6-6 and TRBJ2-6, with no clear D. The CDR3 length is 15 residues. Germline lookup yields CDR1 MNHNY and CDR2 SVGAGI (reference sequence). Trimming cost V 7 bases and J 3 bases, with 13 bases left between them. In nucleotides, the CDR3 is TGTGCCAGCAACCCTAGGGATTTTGGGGCCAACGTCCTGACTTTC. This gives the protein CASNPRDFGANVLTF.

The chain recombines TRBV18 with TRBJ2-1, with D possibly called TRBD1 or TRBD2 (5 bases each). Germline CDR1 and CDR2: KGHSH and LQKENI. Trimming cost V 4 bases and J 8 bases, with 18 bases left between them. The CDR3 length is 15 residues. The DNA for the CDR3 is TGTGCCAGCTCACTAACCCGGGCTGAGGGGCATGAGCAGTTCTTC. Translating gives CASSLTRAEGHEQFF. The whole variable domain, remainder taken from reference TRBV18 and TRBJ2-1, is NAGVMQNPRHLVRRRGQEARLRCSPMKGHSHVYWYRQLPEEGLKFMVYLQKENIIDESGMPKERFSAEFPKEGPSILRIQQVVRGDSAAYFCASSLTRAEGHEQFFGPGTRLTVL.

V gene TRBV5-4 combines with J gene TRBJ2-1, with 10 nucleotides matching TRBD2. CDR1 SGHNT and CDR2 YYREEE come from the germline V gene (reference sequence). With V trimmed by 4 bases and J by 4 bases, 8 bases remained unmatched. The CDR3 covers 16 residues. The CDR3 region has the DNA TGTGCCAGCAGCACTCGGACTAGCGGCTTTTACAATGAGCAGTTCTTC. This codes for CASSTRTSGFYNEQFF.

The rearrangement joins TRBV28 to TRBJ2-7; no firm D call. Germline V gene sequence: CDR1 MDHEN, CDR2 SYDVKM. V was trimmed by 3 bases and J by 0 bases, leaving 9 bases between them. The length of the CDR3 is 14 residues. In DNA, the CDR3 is TGTGCCAGCAGTTTTGGCCGTAGCTCCTACGAGCAGTACTTC. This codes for CASSFGRSSYEQYF.

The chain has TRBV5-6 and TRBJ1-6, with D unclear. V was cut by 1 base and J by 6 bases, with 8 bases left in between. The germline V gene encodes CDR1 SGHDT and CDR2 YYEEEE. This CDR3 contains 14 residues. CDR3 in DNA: TGTGCCAGCAGCTTGCGGGGAGGTAATTCACCCCTCCACTTT. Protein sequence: CASSLRGGNSPLHF.

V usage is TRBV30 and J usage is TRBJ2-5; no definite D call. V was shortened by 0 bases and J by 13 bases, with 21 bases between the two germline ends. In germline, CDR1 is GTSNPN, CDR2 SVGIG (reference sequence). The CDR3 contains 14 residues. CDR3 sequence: CAWSVGRNIGFLYF. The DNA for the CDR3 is TGTGCCTGGAGTGTAGGTCGGAACATCGGGTTCCTGTACTTC.

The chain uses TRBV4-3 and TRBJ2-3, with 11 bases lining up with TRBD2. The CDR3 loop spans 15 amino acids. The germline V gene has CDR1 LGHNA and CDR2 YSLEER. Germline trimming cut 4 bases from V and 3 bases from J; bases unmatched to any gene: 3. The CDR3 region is CASSRRLAGTDTQYF. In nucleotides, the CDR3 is TGCGCCAGCAGCCGTAGACTAGCGGGGACAGATACGCAGTATTTT.

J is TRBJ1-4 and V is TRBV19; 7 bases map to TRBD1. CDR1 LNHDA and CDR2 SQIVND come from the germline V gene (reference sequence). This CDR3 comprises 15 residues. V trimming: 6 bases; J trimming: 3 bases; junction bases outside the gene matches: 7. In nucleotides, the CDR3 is TGTGCCAGTAGCGCCGAGCAGGGGGCTAATGAAAAACTGTTTTTT. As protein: CASSAEQGANEKLFF.

The CDR3 here is CASSFSLPKNTEAFF. The CDR3 DNA reads TGCGCCAGCAGCTTCTCGTTGCCTAAGAACACTGAAGCTTTCTTT. The rearrangement joins TRBV5-1 to TRBJ1-1; D is unresolved. CDR3 length equals 15 residues. Germline assignment: CDR1 SGHRS and CDR2 YFSETQ. Trimming cost V 2 bases and J 1 base, with 12 bases left between them.

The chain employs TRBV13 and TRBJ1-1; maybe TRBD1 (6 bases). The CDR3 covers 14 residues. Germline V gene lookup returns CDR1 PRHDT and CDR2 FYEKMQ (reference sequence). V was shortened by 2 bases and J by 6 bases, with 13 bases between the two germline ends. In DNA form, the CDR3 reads TGTGCCAGCAGCTTAACAGGGAGAGGGTCTGAAGCTTTCTTT. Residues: CASSLTGRGSEAFF.

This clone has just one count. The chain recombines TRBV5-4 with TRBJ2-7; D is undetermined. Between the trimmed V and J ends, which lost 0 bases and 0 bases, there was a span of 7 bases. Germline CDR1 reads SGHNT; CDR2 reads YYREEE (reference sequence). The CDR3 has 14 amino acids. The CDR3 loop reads CASSLGVSSYEQYF. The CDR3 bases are TGTGCCAGCAGCTTGGGGGTTAGCTCCTACGAGCAGTACTTC.

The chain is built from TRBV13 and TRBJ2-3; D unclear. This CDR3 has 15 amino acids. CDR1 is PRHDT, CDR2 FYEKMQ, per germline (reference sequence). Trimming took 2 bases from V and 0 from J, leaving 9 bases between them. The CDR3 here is CASSLPPGSTDTQYF. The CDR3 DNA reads TGTGCCAGCAGCTTACCTCCAGGAAGCACAGATACGCAGTATTTT.

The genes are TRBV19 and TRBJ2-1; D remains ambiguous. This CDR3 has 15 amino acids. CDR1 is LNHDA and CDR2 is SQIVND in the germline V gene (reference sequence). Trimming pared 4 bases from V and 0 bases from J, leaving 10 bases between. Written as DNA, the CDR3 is TGTGCCAGTAGTAACAGCGAGAGCTCCTACAATGAGCAGTTCTTC. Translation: CASSNSESSYNEQFF.